This TCR beta chain was identified in a study of CD8 T cells in Susac syndrome. The authors reverse transcribed roughly 0.5 to 1 ug RNA with random hexamers. TCRdb fed the immunoSEQ multiplex PCR reads into MiXCR, producing one record per CDR3 protein. The sample shows roughly 180,000 distinct CDR3 sequences, over 85% of them seen only once. V was cut by 8 bases and J by 3 bases, with 13 bases left in between. The CDR3 totals 14 residues. Germline values: CDR1 WSHSY, CDR2 SAAADI. TEMRA cells underwent FACS enrichment and CD8+ and CD4+ T cells underwent negative isolation. The clonotype was recovered from a human donor in good health. The sequencing sample was made of CD4+ T cells from PBMCs. The rearrangement links TRBV10-2 to TRBJ2-2; the D is unclear. Here the CDR3 DNA reads TGCGCCAGCGGTTCGCCGGCCTACACCGGGGAGCTGTTTTTT. Amino acid sequence: CASGSPAYTGELFF.